Listed here are 21 T cell receptor beta chains from one sample, sequenced in a study of blood T cells in healthy people across ages. The authors ran a second PCR of 7 to 11 cycles using a sample-barcoded 5' primer and a J-beta primer mix. TCRdb itself ran the 5' RACE reads through MiXCR, one entry per CDR3 protein. The sample consists of about 800,000 distinct CDR3 sequences, just under 25% of them appearing once. The same sample was also studied in work on T cells of mothers and their children.

The sequencing sample was made of blood. Receptors originate from a boy between 10 and 17 years old in good health.

The chain has TRBV6-6 and TRBJ2-1; no clear D gene. CDR3 length equals 13 residues. In germline, CDR1 is MNHNY, CDR2 SVGAGI (reference sequence). Trimming removed 7 bases at V and 5 bases at J, with 12 bases between. For the CDR3, the DNA is TGTGCCAGCAAAGGTTCCGGTGACAATGAGCAGTTCTTC. Its protein product is CASKGSGDNEQFF.

There are a few counts of this clonotype. The V call is TRBV20-1, the J call TRBJ2-5, with 9 positions matching TRBD1. The CDR3 is 15 residues long. Germline assignment: CDR1 DFQATT and CDR2 SNEGSKA (reference sequence). V trimming: 8 bases; J trimming: 2 bases; junction bases outside the gene matches: 12. The CDR3 nucleotides read TGCAGTACGCAAACCGGACAGGGGATACAAGAGACCCAGTACTTC. This sequence encodes CSTQTGQGIQETQYF.

The chain is built from TRBV10-3 and TRBJ2-7; D is possibly TRBD1 or TRBD2 (5 bases each). Germline assignment: CDR1 ENHRY and CDR2 SYGVKD. Trimming cost V 3 bases and J 2 bases, with 17 bases left between them. CDR3 length: 16 residues. The CDR3 bases are TGTGCCATCAGTGATATCGGGACGGATCAAACCTACGAGCAGTACTTC. Protein sequence: CAISDIGTDQTYEQYF.

This chain connects TRBV13 to TRBJ2-7; the match to TRBD1 covers 8 bases. This CDR3 region has 15 residues. V lost 3 bases and J lost 2; bases outside the gene matches: 6. The germline V gene has CDR1 PRHDT and CDR2 FYEKMQ (reference sequence). Here the CDR3 DNA reads TGTGCCAGCAGCTTCCGGGACAGGAAGACCTACGAGCAGTACTTC. It translates to CASSFRDRKTYEQYF.

This clonotype was found many times. The chain's CDR3 is CASSQASSGGAVGNEQFF. In DNA, the CDR3 is TGCGCCAGCAGCCAGGCATCTAGCGGGGGGGCGGTTGGCAATGAGCAGTTCTTC. This rearrangement joins TRBV4-3 to TRBJ2-1, with TRBD2 identical over 12 bases. CDR3 length: 18 amino acids. Germline CDR1 is LGHNA and CDR2 is YSLEER. Trimming cost V 3 bases and J 6 bases; bases outside gene matches: 12.

This clonotype was found a few times. Relative to the germline gene, one junction end is altered; a read error may explain this. The J gene is TRBJ2-7, the V gene TRBV2, with D tentatively TRBD1 or TRBD2 (5 bases each). In germline, CDR1 is SNHLY, CDR2 FYNNEI. The CDR3 runs 14 residues. In DNA form, the CDR3 reads TGTGCCAACAGTGGGACCACGGAGGCGGTCATGGAGTACTTC. Its translation: CANSGTTEAVMEYF.

This clonotype appeared a few times. The chain couples TRBV6-6 to TRBJ1-1; no reliable D call. CDR1 is MNHNY, CDR2 SVGAGI, per germline (reference sequence). V lost 5 bases and J 6 bases, leaving 10 bases between the germline ends. The CDR3 contains 12 residues. DNA of the CDR3: TGTGCCAGCAGTCTCGGACGGTCTGAAGCTTTCTTT. Residues: CASSLGRSEAFF.

Comment on this clonotype: The junction differs from germline at one of its ends, possibly a read error. The chain combines TRBV7-2 with TRBJ2-1; 8 bases match TRBD2. Germline loops: CDR1 SGHTA, CDR2 FQGNSA. The CDR3 totals 14 residues. CDR3 amino acids: CARSLAGSYNEQFF. CDR3 nucleotide sequence: TGTGCCCGCAGCTTAGCGGGGTCCTACAATGAGCAGTTCTTC.

The table lists this clonotype with a few counts. The chain carries TRBV15 and TRBJ1-5; D gene uncertain. Germline loops: CDR1 LNHNV, CDR2 YYDKDF (reference sequence). CDR3 length equals 14 residues. Trimming stripped 1 base from V and 5 bases from J, with 9 bases between. The DNA of the CDR3 is TGTGCCACCAGCAGAGGCCAAGCGGATCAGCCCCAGCATTTT. Protein product: CATSRGQADQPQHF.

V gene TRBV5-4 combines with J gene TRBJ2-2, with D possibly being TRBD1 or TRBD2 (5 bases each). CDR1 is SGHNT and CDR2 is YYREEE in the germline V gene (reference sequence). V was shortened by 4 bases and J by 4 bases, with 14 bases between the two germline ends. The CDR3 runs to 15 residues. The CDR3 sequence: CASSRDQKRTGELFF. In nucleotides, the CDR3 is TGTGCCAGCAGCCGGGACCAAAAACGCACCGGGGAGCTGTTTTTT.

This clonotype was counted only a few times. The chain carries TRBV20-1 and TRBJ2-5, with 8 nucleotides matching TRBD1. V gave up 6 bases and J gave up 5 bases; unmatched junction bases: 14. The CDR3 has 15 residues. Germline CDR1 reads DFQATT; CDR2 reads SNEGSKA (reference sequence). The CDR3 DNA is TGCAGTGCCCAGGCATCAGGGGGCTTCGTGGAGACCCAGTACTTC. Its translation is CSAQASGGFVETQYF.

This clonotype occurred a few times. The chain uses TRBV20-1 and TRBJ2-1, with 12 bases matching TRBD2. The CDR3 has 18 amino acids. Looked up from germline, CDR1 is DFQATT and CDR2 is SNEGSKA (reference sequence). V was pared by 1 base and J by 12 bases, with 19 bases of the junction left unmatched. The CDR3 sequence is CSARAASGREPRLVRQFF. The CDR3 bases are TGCAGTGCTAGAGCGGCTAGCGGGAGGGAGCCGCGGTTAGTCAGGCAGTTCTTC.

This chain links TRBV7-2 with TRBJ2-7; D gene ambiguous. The CDR3 loop spans 15 amino acids. The V gene lost 5 bases and the J gene lost 0 bases, with 14 bases spanning the gap. The germline V gene has CDR1 SGHTA and CDR2 FQGNSA. The CDR3 coding sequence is TGTGCCAGCAGCCCCCTCAGCACGACCTCCTACGAGCAGTACTTC. It codes for CASSPLSTTSYEQYF.

This clonotype was counted only a few times. V gene TRBV29-1 combines with J gene TRBJ2-7, with TRBD1 identical over 7 bases. The CDR3 length is 14 residues. Germline V CDR1 and CDR2: SQVTM, ANQGSEA. Trimming took 4 bases from V and 6 from J; bases not matched to a gene: 12. The CDR3 protein is CSVVDYRGRGEQYF. CDR3 nucleotide sequence: TGCAGCGTTGTAGATTACAGGGGAAGAGGCGAGCAGTACTTC.

There are a few counts of this clonotype. V usage is TRBV30 and J usage is TRBJ2-1, with 9 bases matching TRBD1. The CDR3 has 13 amino acids. V gave up 2 bases and J gave up 9 bases; unmatched junction bases: 5. The germline V gene encodes CDR1 GTSNPN and CDR2 SVGIG (reference sequence). CDR3 loop: CAWSRQGVGEQFF. Here the CDR3 DNA reads TGTGCCTGGAGTCGACAGGGGGTAGGTGAGCAGTTCTTC.

This clonotype has a handful of counts. This chain connects TRBV9 to TRBJ2-7; tentative D call: TRBD1 (5 bases). The CDR3 is 16 amino acids. Germline V gene lookup returns CDR1 SGDLS and CDR2 YYNGEE. V was cut by 1 base and J by 0 bases, with 14 bases left in between. CDR3 bases: TGTGCCAGCAGCGTACAAGGCAGGGCTAGCTCCTACGAGCAGTACTTC. This encodes CASSVQGRASSYEQYF.

The chain is built from TRBV4-3 and TRBJ2-1, with TRBD2 identical over 7 bases. CDR1 is LGHNA, CDR2 YSLEER, per germline. The CDR3 runs to 18 residues. V lost 3 bases and J lost 0; bases outside the gene matches: 11. CDR3 sequence reads: CASSHPNGGGNSYNEQFF. Written as DNA, the CDR3 is TGCGCCAGCAGCCACCCTAATGGCGGGGGAAACTCCTACAATGAGCAGTTCTTC.

This clonotype was detected a few times. V and J are TRBV27 and TRBJ2-1; weak D call: TRBD2 (6 bases). This CDR3 is built from 13 residues. Trimming took off 6 bases at V and 8 bases at J, with 14 bases between the two ends. Germline CDR1 is MNHEY and CDR2 is SMNVEV (reference sequence). CDR3 sequence (DNA): TGTGCCAGCAGGGGAGGAGCCGGTCATGAGCAGTTCTTC. It codes for CASRGGAGHEQFF.

The chain employs TRBV20-1 and TRBJ1-2; 7 bases align to TRBD1. Germline V lookup: CDR1 DFQATT, CDR2 SNEGSKA (reference sequence). CDR3 size: 13 residues. With V trimmed by 1 base and J by 4 bases, 3 bases remained unmatched. CDR3 amino acids: CSARAGGAYGYTF. In nucleotides, the CDR3 is TGCAGTGCTAGAGCAGGGGGGGCCTATGGCTACACCTTC.

To note about this clonotype: Given the absence of the conserved phenylalanine or tryptophan at the CDR3 end, a read error is likely. The chain recombines TRBV5-5 with TRBJ2-6; D might be TRBD1 or TRBD2, each matching 5 bases. The germline V gene encodes CDR1 SGHKS and CDR2 YYEKEE (reference sequence). V was pared by 4 bases and J by 4 bases, with 15 bases between. The CDR3 consists of 16 residues. The CDR3 DNA is TGTGCCAGCAGCCCGGGACGTTTCACCGGGGCCAACGTCCTGACTCTC. Its translation is CASSPGRFTGANVLTL.

This clonotype has only a few counts. The chain combines TRBV29-1 with TRBJ2-5; maybe TRBD1 (5 bases). Gene TRBJ2-1 matches the end of the DNA better, so the J call may be wrong. The CDR3 has 12 residues. Germline loops: CDR1 SQVTM, CDR2 ANQGSEA. The CDR3 reads CSVAVDRGEQFF. CDR3 DNA: TGCAGCGTTGCAGTGGATAGGGGCGAGCAGTTCTTC.